These 27 T cell receptor beta chains were sequenced from one sample in a study of blood T cell repertoires in COVID-19. TCRdb's table, derived via immunoSEQ multiplex PCR, lists solely in-frame clones and lacks some. This sample has approximately 430,000 clones, with roughly 85% found just once. The sequenced material came from peripheral blood. All receptors derive from a woman under 40 with active or convalescent COVID-19.

The V gene is TRBV19, the J gene TRBJ1-1, with D unresolved. This CDR3 region has 13 residues. CDR1 is LNHDA and CDR2 is SQIVND in the germline V gene (reference sequence). The ends were cut back, 2 bases at V and 6 bases at J, with 10 bases in the middle. CDR3 region: CASSISVRAEAFF. The CDR3, as DNA: TGTGCCAGTAGTATATCGGTCCGCGCTGAAGCTTTCTTT.

The table lists this clone with a few counts. The rearrangement joins TRBV27 to TRBJ1-1; D not certain. The germline V and J ends were trimmed by 3 bases and 2 bases, with 13 bases remaining between them. Germline assignment: CDR1 MNHEY and CDR2 SMNVEV (reference sequence). The CDR3 totals 15 residues. This CDR3 reads CASSFEGSVNTEAFF. The CDR3 DNA is TGTGCCAGCAGTTTTGAGGGATCGGTCAACACTGAAGCTTTCTTT.

V and J are TRBV5-5 and TRBJ1-5; 7 bases align to TRBD1. The CDR3 extends over 14 amino acids. Germline V gene data show CDR1 as SGHKS and CDR2 as YYEKEE (reference sequence). The junction had 4 bases not matched to a gene; V was cut back by 4 bases and J by 3 bases. CDR3 nucleotide sequence: TGTGCCAGCAGCCAACAGGGGACCAATCAGCCCCAGCATTTT. This encodes CASSQQGTNQPQHF.

The chain has TRBV18 and TRBJ2-1; 10 bases fit TRBD1. CDR3 size: 15 residues. The germline CDR1 and CDR2 sequences are KGHSH and LQKENI. J gave up 9 bases and V 3 bases, and 8 bases lay outside the gene matches. The CDR3 DNA reads as TGTGCCAGCTCACCCAGACAGGGGGCCTTAAGTGAGCAGTTCTTC. Its protein is CASSPRQGALSEQFF.

This chain links TRBV29-1 with TRBJ1-2; D is unclear. Deletions cut 1 base from V and 6 bases from J, with 6 bases between. The germline CDR1 and CDR2 sequences are SQVTM and ANQGSEA. The CDR3 has 11 amino acids. CDR3 in DNA: TGCAGCGTTGAAGGTATTGATGGCTACACCTTC. It yields the protein CSVEGIDGYTF.

The chain joins TRBV6-1 to TRBJ2-7; D is unresolved. With 4 bases removed from V and 1 base from J, the gap between germline ends came to 17 bases. The CDR3 runs 16 residues. Germline V gene data show CDR1 as MNHNS and CDR2 as SASEGT. The CDR3 is CASSATLQPPSYEQYF. Here the CDR3 DNA reads TGTGCCAGCAGTGCGACGCTACAGCCACCATCCTACGAGCAGTACTTC.

The chain uses TRBV7-9 and TRBJ2-1, with 11 bases aligning to TRBD2. V trimming: 5 bases; J trimming: 5 bases; junction bases outside the gene matches: 5. CDR1 is SEHNR and CDR2 is FQNEAQ in the germline V gene (reference sequence). The CDR3 is made up of 15 amino acids. DNA for the CDR3: TGTGCCAGCAGCATCCTAGCGGGAGGCGACAATGAGCAGTTCTTC. Protein: CASSILAGGDNEQFF.

The gene calls are TRBV10-3 and TRBJ1-1, with TRBD1 matching 10 bases. V lost 6 bases and J lost 3; bases outside the gene matches: 4. The germline CDR1 and CDR2 sequences are ENHRY and SYGVKD. CDR3 length: 14 residues. The CDR3 spells CAIRGQGLDTEAFF. CDR3 nucleotide sequence: TGTGCCATCAGGGGACAGGGGTTGGACACTGAAGCTTTCTTT.

The chain has TRBV6-5 and TRBJ1-4; weak D call: TRBD1 (6 bases). The germline CDR1 and CDR2 sequences are MNHEY and SVGAGI. CDR3 length: 14 amino acids. V was pared by 0 bases and J by 4 bases, with 6 bases between. CDR3 nucleotide sequence: TGTGCCAGCAGTTACTCGGACAGTAATGAAAAACTGTTTTTT. This translates into CASSYSDSNEKLFF.

This clone is a singleton in its sample. The chain is built from TRBV30 and TRBJ2-1; 10 bases align to TRBD1. With V trimmed by 0 bases and J by 7 bases, 6 bases remained unmatched. CDR1 is GTSNPN and CDR2 is SVGIG in the germline V gene (reference sequence). CDR3 length: 15 residues. The CDR3 nucleotides read TGTGCCTGGAGTGTACTGGGGACAGGGGTAAATGAGCAGTTCTTC. Its protein product is CAWSVLGTGVNEQFF.

This clone appeared a few times. Written as DNA, the CDR3 is TGTGCCAGTAGTCCAACCACCGACAGGGTAGGGGAGACCCAGTACTTC. Protein sequence: CASSPTTDRVGETQYF. The J gene is TRBJ2-5, the V gene TRBV19; 7 bases match TRBD1. There are 16 residues in the CDR3. J gave up 5 bases and V 5 bases, and 14 bases lay outside the gene matches. CDR1 and CDR2 (germline): LNHDA, SQIVND (reference sequence).

The V call is TRBV7-9, the J call TRBJ2-1; 11 bases agree with TRBD2. V shed 5 bases and J 7 bases; nucleotides not matched to a gene: 7. Germline assignment: CDR1 SEHNR and CDR2 FQNEAQ (reference sequence). CDR3 length: 15 residues. DNA for the CDR3: TGTGCCAGCAGCCGGCGGCTAGCGGGAGGTAATGAGCAGTTCTTC. This codes for CASSRRLAGGNEQFF.

The V and J genes are TRBV5-6 and TRBJ1-5; 10 nucleotides align to TRBD1. This CDR3 is 16 amino acids long. Germline CDR1 and CDR2: SGHDT and YYEEEE. With 2 bases clipped from V and 0 bases from J, the junction kept 2 bases outside the gene matches. The DNA for the CDR3 is TGTGCCAGCAGCTTTGGGACAGGGGTTAGCAATCAGCCCCAGCATTTT. Amino acids: CASSFGTGVSNQPQHF.

In this sample, this clone turned up once. This sequence joins TRBV11-2 and TRBJ1-2; tentative D call: TRBD1 (6 bases). The CDR3 sequence is 15 residues long. The V gene's germline CDR1 is SGHAT and CDR2 FQNNGV. The ends were cut back, 5 bases at V and 2 bases at J, with 15 bases in the middle. In DNA, the CDR3 is TGTGCCAGCAGCAAGACGGACAGCTTCAACTATGGCTACACCTTC. Protein: CASSKTDSFNYGYTF.

This clone was observed a single time. The genes are TRBV4-1 and TRBJ1-2; D may be TRBD1 (6 bases). Trimming took off 3 bases at V and 7 bases at J, with 18 bases between the two ends. Germline assignment: CDR1 MGHRA and CDR2 YSYEKL. This CDR3 has 15 residues. DNA of the CDR3: TGCGCCAGCAGCCACGGTCGAACAGGGTTGTTTGGCTACACCTTC. Its translation: CASSHGRTGLFGYTF.

CDR3 DNA: TGTGCCAGCAGTGAACTCGGCAGGGGGCGCTCCGGGGAGCTGTTTTTT. It is translated as CASSELGRGRSGELFF. The chain carries TRBV6-1 and TRBJ2-2; 8 positions agree with TRBD1. The CDR3 length is 16 residues. Germline-derived CDR1 and CDR2 are MNHNS and SASEGT. Trimming at V came to 2 bases and at J to 6 bases, leaving 8 bases not matched to a gene.

J is TRBJ2-3 and V is TRBV15; D might be TRBD1 (5 bases). Germline assignment: CDR1 LNHNV and CDR2 YYDKDF (reference sequence). The CDR3 covers 13 residues. Trimming pared 8 bases from V and 5 bases from J, leaving 14 bases between. The CDR3 region has the DNA TGTGCCACCCAATCTCGAAGGGGAGATACGCAGTATTTT. It is translated as CATQSRRGDTQYF.

DNA for the CDR3: TGCAGCGTGGGACAGACAGGGGTAATTTTGAATGAGCAGTTCTTC. It codes for CSVGQTGVILNEQFF. J is TRBJ2-1 and V is TRBV29-1, with 8 bases fitting TRBD1. Unmatched junction bases numbered 14, after V lost 6 bases and J lost 7 bases. CDR1 is SQVTM, CDR2 ANQGSEA, per germline. The CDR3 contains 15 residues.

The genes are TRBV6-5 and TRBJ1-1; no clear D. V was shortened by 6 bases and J by 1 base, with 9 bases between the two germline ends. From germline, CDR1 is MNHEY and CDR2 SVGAGI. The CDR3 sequence is 13 residues long. The CDR3 loop reads CASSRPQNTEAFF. Written as DNA, the CDR3 is TGTGCCAGCAGCCGTCCACAGAACACTGAAGCTTTCTTT.

CDR3 region: CASSENDRNQPQHF. The CDR3 bases are TGTGCCAGCAGTGAAAACGACAGGAATCAGCCCCAGCATTTT. This chain links TRBV2 with TRBJ1-5; tentatively, D is TRBD1 (6 bases). CDR1 SNHLY and CDR2 FYNNEI come from the germline V gene. This CDR3 is built from 14 residues. Trimming removed 2 bases from V and 4 bases from J, with 9 bases in between.

V usage is TRBV7-9 and J usage is TRBJ2-3, with a weak D call TRBD2 (6 bases). The CDR3 length is 17 residues. Germline V lookup: CDR1 SEHNR, CDR2 FQNEAQ (reference sequence). V was cut by 1 base and J by 0 bases, with 14 bases left in between. DNA for the CDR3: TGTGCCAGCAGCTTAGTGGCGGGGCCGTCTAGCACAGATACGCAGTATTTT. Amino acids: CASSLVAGPSSTDTQYF.

This chain links TRBV25-1 with TRBJ2-2; D may be TRBD1 (5 bases). The length of the CDR3 is 18 residues. Trimming pared 1 base from V and 2 bases from J, leaving 17 bases between. CDR1 and CDR2 (germline): MGHDK, SYGVNS. The CDR3 nucleotides are TGTGCCAGCAGTGAATTCAAGGGGCCCTTGCCTAACACCGGGGAGCTGTTTTTT. Translating it yields CASSEFKGPLPNTGELFF.

The DNA for the CDR3 is TGTGCCAGCAGCTTAGTTTCGGGGAATGAGCAGTTCTTC. Protein product: CASSLVSGNEQFF. V usage is TRBV11-3 and J usage is TRBJ2-1, with a weak D call TRBD2 (5 bases). Trimming shortened V by 1 base and J by 7 bases, and 8 bases separated the two germline ends. The CDR3 is 13 residues long. Germline-derived CDR1 and CDR2 are SGHNT and YENEEA.

The chain joins TRBV7-9 to TRBJ1-4; TRBD1 matches at 9 bases. Germline CDR1 SEHNR, CDR2 FQNEAQ (reference sequence). The junction had 4 bases not matched to a gene; V was cut back by 4 bases and J by 7 bases. CDR3 length equals 14 residues. The chain's CDR3 is CASSSDRGGEKLFF. DNA for the CDR3: TGTGCCAGCAGCTCGGACAGGGGCGGTGAAAAACTGTTTTTT.

The rearrangement uses TRBV6-5 and TRBJ2-2; a possible D gene is TRBD2 (5 bases). CDR3 length: 14 residues. From germline, CDR1 is MNHEY and CDR2 SVGAGI. Trimming cost V 7 bases and J 4 bases, with 13 bases left between them. DNA for the CDR3: TGTGCCAGCACCCGGGCCAGCGGCACCGGGGAGCTGTTTTTT. This sequence encodes CASTRASGTGELFF.

The V and J genes are TRBV7-8 and TRBJ1-2; D is perhaps TRBD1 (5 bases). V shed 1 base and J shed 8 bases, with 11 bases lying between them. This CDR3 has 13 residues. Germline V CDR1 and CDR2: SGHVS, FQNEAQ. CDR3 amino acids: CASSLDRTFGYTF. In DNA, the CDR3 is TGTGCCAGCAGCTTAGACAGGACCTTCGGCTACACCTTC.

V usage is TRBV6-5 and J usage is TRBJ1-1; D might be TRBD1 (6 bases). Germline V gene data show CDR1 as MNHEY and CDR2 as SVGAGI. CDR3 size: 12 residues. The V gene lost 7 bases and the J gene lost 4 bases, with 10 bases spanning the gap. CDR3 amino acids: CASIFRGTEAFF. CDR3 DNA: TGTGCCAGCATTTTCAGGGGCACTGAAGCTTTCTTT.